This TCR beta chain was sequenced during a study of T cell responses to AZD1222 COVID-19 vaccine. CDR3 length equals 13 residues. V dropped 2 bases and J dropped 8 bases, with 12 bases sitting between them. Germline CDR1 and CDR2: SEHNR and FQNEAQ (reference sequence). Sequencing was performed with immunoSEQ multiplex PCR; in TCRdb, only in-frame clones are kept and a portion is missing. This table has around 140,000 clones, 90% to 95% appearing once. This chain links TRBV7-9 with TRBJ1-1; D remains ambiguous. This receptor was taken from an adult in good health. The source was peripheral blood, collected on day 0 of AZD1222 vaccination. Written as DNA, the CDR3 is TGTGCCAGCAGCTTAATCCTAGGAGGCGAAGCTTTCTTT. This encodes CASSLILGGEAFF.